This TCR beta chain was obtained from a study of blood T cell repertoires in COVID-19 (dated by TCRdb to 2019 to 2021). Study-wide context: Collaborator samples came from the United States, Italy and Spain and covered acute and convalescent phases of COVID-19. Sample metadata almost always included a de-identified subject ID, COVID-19 status, age in years and sex. Deeply sampled blood TCRbeta repertoires from subjects exposed to, actively infected with, or recovered from COVID-19 were included in the dataset. The prospective study material was composed of cDNA or gDNA derived from T cells, B-cell-depleted T cells, or PBMCs. The repertoires were released in a freely available public database meant as a resource for research on the immune response to SARS-CoV-2. Samples came from the ongoing ImmuneRACE study (first 160 participants) plus 1,254 subjects from 6 global collaborators. HLA class I and class II types, where available, came from metadata supplied by the sample provider rather than from assay-based typing. Broader findings and caveats from the paper: Clinical and demographic metadata were provided uncurated, with the amount varying by source and participant.

Concerning this clone: The antigen this receptor binds is unknown. Per-base quality was not reported, and no clone a single base away is much larger than it.

In Seattle, one collaborating source enrolled patients while the infection was active and tracked those patients longitudinally over the course of disease. Whole blood was collected in K2EDTA tubes by collaborating institutions according to the institutions' own protocols. For TCRbeta analysis, collaborator samples were shipped as frozen whole blood, as isolated PBMCs, or as DNA extracted from either sample type. TCRbeta CDR3 regions were amplified from genomic DNA using the immunoSEQ Assay, a bias-controlled multiplex PCR. The study's processing was this. Within the assay, amplification of reference gene primers was used to estimate how many nucleated cells each sample contained. To quantify the absolute abundance of each unique TCRbeta CDR3 rearrangement, sequence reads were collapsed and filtered. Productive Simpson clonality was computed per sample as the square root of Simpson's diversity index over productive rearrangements. TCRdb retrieved this table from immuneACCESS and kept in-frame rearrangements only. Not all clones are present; in checked studies, unresolved V genes account for under half, and no reason is known for the remainder. V, J and clone size were drawn from that table, and D and trimming were deduced from the DNA. This sample is represented by approximately 160,000 clones; roughly 85% of them were singletons. Of the sample, more than 6.5% is held by the ten largest clones.

Clipping removes 5 bases from V and 0 bases from J, with 4 as the unmatched junction base count. Via the germline V gene, CDR1 is KGHSH and CDR2 LQKENI. The CDR3 spans 17 residues, from the cysteine through the phenylalanine. The read is trimmed to its CDR3 DNA, 51 bases read in frame from base 1. The origin of this receptor is a woman in her fifties or sixties with COVID-19, enrolled during active disease. Recombination linked TRBV18 to TRBJ2-1; 13 junctional bases match TRBD2. Sample: peripheral blood. The DNA reads as follows: TGTGCCAGCTCAGCTGGGACTAGCGGGGCCTCCTACAATGAGCAGTTCTTC. This is translated as CASSAGTSGASYNEQFF.